Only a few counts were recorded for the clone carrying this T cell receptor (beta chain). The antigen remains undetermined. At least 5.5 micrograms of total RNA were extracted per sample. The data derive from a study of blood T cells in healthy people across ages. Whole-study findings and limits: Unknown CMV status may confound age-related changes in expanded clones. Older individuals had lower TCR beta diversity per million T cells (the decline was roughly linear).

The CDR3 is 19 amino acids. Unmatched junction bases numbered 15, after V lost 3 bases and J lost 0 bases. Germline CDR1 SQVTM, CDR2 ANQGSEA. PCR was performed a second time for 7 to 11 cycles using a sample-barcoded 5' primer and a J-beta primer mix. The authors tagged each cDNA molecule using a template-switch adaptor with 12 random nucleotides. Each CDR3 protein gets one entry after TCRdb re-called the 5' RACE reads with MiXCR. The sample records over a million distinct CDR3 sequences, 45% to 70% being singletons. This TCR was sampled from a man between 18 and 35 years old in good health. Specimen: blood. The gene calls are TRBV29-1 and TRBJ2-4; TRBD1 matches at 9 bases. CDR3 residues: CSVERDRVTTSLAKNIQYF. The CDR3, as DNA: TGCAGCGTTGAGAGGGACAGGGTAACTACTTCGCTAGCCAAAAACATTCAGTACTTC.